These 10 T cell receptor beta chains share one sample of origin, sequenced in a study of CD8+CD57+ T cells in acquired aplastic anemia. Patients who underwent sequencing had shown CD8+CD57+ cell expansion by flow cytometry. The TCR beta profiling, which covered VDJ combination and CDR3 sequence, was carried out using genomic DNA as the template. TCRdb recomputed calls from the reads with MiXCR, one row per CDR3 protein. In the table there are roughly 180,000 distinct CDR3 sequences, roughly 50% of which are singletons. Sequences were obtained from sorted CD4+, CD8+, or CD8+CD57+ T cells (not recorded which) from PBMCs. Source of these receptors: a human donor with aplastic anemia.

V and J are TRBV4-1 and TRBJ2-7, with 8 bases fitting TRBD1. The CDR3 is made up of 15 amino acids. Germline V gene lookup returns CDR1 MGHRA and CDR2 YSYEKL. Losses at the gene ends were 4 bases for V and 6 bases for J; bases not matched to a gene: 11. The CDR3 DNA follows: TGCGCCAGCAGCCCAGGACAGGGAGAGAGGCTCGAGCAGTACTTC. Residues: CASSPGQGERLEQYF.

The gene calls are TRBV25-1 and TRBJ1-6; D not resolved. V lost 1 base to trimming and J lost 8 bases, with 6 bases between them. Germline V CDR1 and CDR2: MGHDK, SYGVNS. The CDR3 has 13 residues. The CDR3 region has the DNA TGTGCCAGCAGTGAATCTTGGGATTCACCCCTCCACTTT. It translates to CASSESWDSPLHF.

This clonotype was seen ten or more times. Here the CDR3 reads CASGSGPVNTEAFF. CDR3 coding DNA: TGTGCTAGTGGTTCGGGACCGGTGAACACTGAAGCTTTCTTT. This rearrangement joins TRBV12-5 to TRBJ1-1, with a possible D match to TRBD1 (5 bases). Germline V lookup: CDR1 LGHNT, CDR2 FRNRAP. Trimming cost V 4 bases and J 0 bases, with 9 bases left between them. CDR3 length: 14 residues.

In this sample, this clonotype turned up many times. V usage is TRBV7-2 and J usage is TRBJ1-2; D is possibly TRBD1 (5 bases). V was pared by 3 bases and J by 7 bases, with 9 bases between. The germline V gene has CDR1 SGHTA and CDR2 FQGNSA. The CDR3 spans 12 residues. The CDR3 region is CASSLIGTGYTF. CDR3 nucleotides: TGTGCCAGCAGCTTGATAGGGACTGGCTACACCTTC.

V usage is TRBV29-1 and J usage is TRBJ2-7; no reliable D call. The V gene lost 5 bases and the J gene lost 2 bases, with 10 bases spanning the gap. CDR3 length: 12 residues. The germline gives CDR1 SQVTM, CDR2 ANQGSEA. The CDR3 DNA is TGCAGCGTTTCAGACGGAACCTACGAGCAGTACTTC. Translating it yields CSVSDGTYEQYF.

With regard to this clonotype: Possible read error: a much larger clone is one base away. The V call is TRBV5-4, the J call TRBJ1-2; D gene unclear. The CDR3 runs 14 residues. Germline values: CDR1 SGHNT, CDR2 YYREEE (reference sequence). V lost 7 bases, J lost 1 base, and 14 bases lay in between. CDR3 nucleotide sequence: TGTGCCAGCGGTCCCCCTGGGGATAACTATGGCTACACCTTC. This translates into CASGPPGDNYGYTF.

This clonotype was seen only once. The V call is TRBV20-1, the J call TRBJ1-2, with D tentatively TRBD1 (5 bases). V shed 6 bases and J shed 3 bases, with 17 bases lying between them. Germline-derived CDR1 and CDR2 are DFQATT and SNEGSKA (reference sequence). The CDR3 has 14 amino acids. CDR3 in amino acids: CSAPRQPGDYGYTF. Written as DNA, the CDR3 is TGCAGTGCCCCTCGACAGCCGGGGGACTATGGCTACACCTTC.

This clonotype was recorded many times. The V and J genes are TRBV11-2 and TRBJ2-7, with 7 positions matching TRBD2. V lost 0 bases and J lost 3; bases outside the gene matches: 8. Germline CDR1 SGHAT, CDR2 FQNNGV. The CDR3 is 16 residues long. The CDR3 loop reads CASSLESSSGNYEQYF. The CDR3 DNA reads TGTGCCAGCAGCTTAGAATCGTCTAGCGGTAACTACGAGCAGTACTTC.

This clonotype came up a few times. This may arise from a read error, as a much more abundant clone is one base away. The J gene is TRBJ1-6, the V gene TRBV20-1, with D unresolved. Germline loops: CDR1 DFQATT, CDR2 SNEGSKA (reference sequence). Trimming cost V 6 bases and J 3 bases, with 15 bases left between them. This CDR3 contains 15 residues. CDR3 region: CSALPHHGYNSPLHF. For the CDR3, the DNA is TGCAGTGCCCTACCCCACCATGGCTATAATTCACCCCTCCACTTT.

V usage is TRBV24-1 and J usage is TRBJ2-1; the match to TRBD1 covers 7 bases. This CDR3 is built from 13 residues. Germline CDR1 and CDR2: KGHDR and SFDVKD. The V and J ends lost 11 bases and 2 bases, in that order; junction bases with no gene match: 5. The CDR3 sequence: CASRGTAYNEQFF. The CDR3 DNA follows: TGTGCCAGCAGGGGGACGGCCTACAATGAGCAGTTCTTC.